The 10 T cell receptor beta chains presented below share a single source sample, sequenced in a study of blood T cell repertoires in COVID-19. Here immunoSEQ multiplex PCR was the method, and the copy in TCRdb shows in-frame clones only, minus some. Among some 200,000 clones, about 80% were seen once, and the ten largest hold roughly 8.6%. The material sequenced was peripheral blood. These receptor sequences come from a woman between 50 and 59 years old with active or convalescent COVID-19.

The rearrangement joins TRBV30 to TRBJ1-4; D possibly corresponds to TRBD1 (6 bases). The CDR3 loop spans 15 amino acids. V lost 3 bases and J 0 bases, leaving 11 bases between the germline ends. Germline assignment: CDR1 GTSNPN and CDR2 SVGIG (reference sequence). CDR3 nucleotide sequence: TGTGCCTGGAGCATCAACAGGGCAACTAATGAAAAACTGTTTTTT. The encoded protein is CAWSINRATNEKLFF.

The chain carries TRBV6-5 and TRBJ2-2; D might be TRBD1 (6 bases). The ends were cut back, 5 bases at V and 5 bases at J, with 15 bases in the middle. Germline assignment: CDR1 MNHEY and CDR2 SVGAGI. The CDR3 loop spans 15 amino acids. CDR3 DNA sequence: TGTGCCAGCAGTCCCCGGGACACACCAACCGGGGAGCTGTTTTTT. It specifies CASSPRDTPTGELFF.

The V and J genes are TRBV3-1 (or the pseudogene TRBV3-2) and TRBJ1-1; D uncertain. CDR1 and CDR2 from the germline V gene are LGHDT and YNNKEL (reference sequence). V dropped 3 bases and J dropped 8 bases, with 10 bases sitting between them. The CDR3 runs to 12 residues. CDR3 nucleotides: TGTGCCAGCAGCCATGGAGAAAGCGAAGCTTTCTTT. This translates into CASSHGESEAFF.

This chain links TRBV28 with TRBJ2-3; a weak D match, TRBD1 (5 bases). The CDR3 covers 15 residues. Germline CDR1 is MDHEN and CDR2 is SYDVKM. Trimming took off 6 bases at V and 5 bases at J, with 18 bases between the two ends. The CDR3 DNA reads TGTGCCAGCAGGACACCGGGTGCAGGGCGAGATACGCAGTATTTT. Amino acids: CASRTPGAGRDTQYF.

The V gene is TRBV28, the J gene TRBJ1-5, with D unclear. The germline V gene has CDR1 MDHEN and CDR2 SYDVKM. V lost 5 bases and J lost 2, with 13 bases in between. This CDR3 has 15 residues. The CDR3 DNA is TGTGCCAGCAGTCCCGACATATTTGGCAATCAGCCCCAGCATTTT. Its translation is CASSPDIFGNQPQHF.

The chain recombines TRBV10-3 with TRBJ2-5; 15 bases are a match to TRBD2. The CDR3 covers 17 residues. Germline V gene lookup returns CDR1 ENHRY and CDR2 SYGVKD. The junction had 5 bases not matched to a gene; V was cut back by 3 bases and J by 3 bases. CDR3 residues: CAISEVGLAGGKETQYF. The CDR3 DNA reads as TGTGCCATCAGTGAAGTGGGACTAGCGGGAGGTAAAGAGACCCAGTACTTC.

J is TRBJ1-1 and V is TRBV2; D is perhaps TRBD1 (6 bases). Germline CDR1 and CDR2: SNHLY and FYNNEI. V was clipped by 6 bases and J by 0 bases, with 14 bases between them. The CDR3 is made up of 15 amino acids. The CDR3 reads CASRVTGQLNTEAFF. DNA of the CDR3: TGTGCCAGCAGGGTAACCGGACAGTTGAACACTGAAGCTTTCTTT. Combining the CDR3 with reference TRBV2 and TRBJ1-1 gives the whole variable domain EPEVTQTPSHQVTQMGQEVILRCVPISNHLYFYWYRQILGQKVEFLVSFYNNEISEKSEIFDDQFSVERPDGSNFTLKIRSTKLEDSAMYFCASRVTGQLNTEAFFGQGTRLTVV.

This chain uses TRBV3-1 (or the pseudogene TRBV3-2) with TRBJ2-1; D gene uncertain. Germline V gives CDR1 LGHDT, CDR2 YNNKEL (reference sequence). CDR3 length equals 16 residues. The ends were cut back, 0 bases at V and 2 bases at J, with 11 bases in the middle. The CDR3 DNA is TGTGCCAGCAGCCAAGAGAGCTTCCCACCCTACAATGAGCAGTTCTTC. This gives the protein CASSQESFPPYNEQFF.

The chain joins TRBV2 to TRBJ1-1; 7 bases are a match to TRBD1. J gave up 0 bases and V 10 bases, and 8 bases lay outside the gene matches. The CDR3 covers 14 residues. The germline gives CDR1 SNHLY, CDR2 FYNNEI. The CDR3 sequence is CATQRGQMNTEAFF. The CDR3 DNA is TGTGCCACTCAAAGGGGACAGATGAACACTGAAGCTTTCTTT. Filled out from reference TRBV2 and TRBJ1-1, the complete variable domain reads EPEVTQTPSHQVTQMGQEVILRCVPISNHLYFYWYRQILGQKVEFLVSFYNNEISEKSEIFDDQFSVERPDGSNFTLKIRSTKLEDSAMYFCATQRGQMNTEAFFGQGTRLTVV.

The genes are TRBV28 and TRBJ2-3; D is unresolved. Trimming pared 6 bases from V and 0 bases from J, leaving 16 bases between. CDR3 length: 16 amino acids. Germline V gene data show CDR1 as MDHEN and CDR2 as SYDVKM. In DNA, the CDR3 is TGTGCCAGCAGCCCGGTTTGGAGCGCTAGCACAGATACGCAGTATTTT. This encodes CASSPVWSASTDTQYF.